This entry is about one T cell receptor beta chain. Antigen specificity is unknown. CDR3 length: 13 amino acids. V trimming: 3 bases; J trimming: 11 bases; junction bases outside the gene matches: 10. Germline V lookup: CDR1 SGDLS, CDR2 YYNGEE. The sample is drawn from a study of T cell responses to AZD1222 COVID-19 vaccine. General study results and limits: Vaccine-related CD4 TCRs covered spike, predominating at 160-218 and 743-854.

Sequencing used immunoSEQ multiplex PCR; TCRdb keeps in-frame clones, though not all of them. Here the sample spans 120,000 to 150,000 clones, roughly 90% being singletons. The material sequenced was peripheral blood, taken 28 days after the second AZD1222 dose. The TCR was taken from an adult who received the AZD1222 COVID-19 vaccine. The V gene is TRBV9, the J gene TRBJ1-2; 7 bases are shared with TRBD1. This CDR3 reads CASSDRDSGYYTF. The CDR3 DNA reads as TGTGCCAGCAGCGACCGGGACAGCGGGTATTACACCTTC.